Following are 31 T cell receptor beta chains from one sample sequenced in a study of vaccination effects on CD4 cells after COVID-19. Produced via immunoSEQ multiplex PCR; TCRdb's table is partial and in-frame only. The sample carries 25,000 to 30,000 clones, over 70% recorded once. Sequencing in the ViraFEST assay came after antigen-specific CD4+ T cells had been expanded with viral peptide pools, which were used to stimulate PBMC. CD4+ T cell isolation took place after about 11 days of culture. Each participant was administered two doses of either the BNT162b2 or the mRNA-1273 vaccine. The antigens of these receptors remain unknown. Sequenced material: CD4+ T cells from PBMCs cultured with HCoV-NL63 spike peptides, taken after COVID-19 vaccination. These receptors were collected from a human donor who received a COVID-19 vaccine.

In its sample, this clone was seen a few times. The chain combines TRBV5-1 with TRBJ1-6; D is perhaps TRBD1 (6 bases). Germline V lookup: CDR1 SGHRS, CDR2 YFSETQ. With 2 bases removed from V and 8 bases from J, the gap between germline ends came to 11 bases. The CDR3 loop spans 14 amino acids. The CDR3 loop reads CASSFTGKDSPLHF. The DNA of the CDR3 is TGCGCCAGCAGCTTTACAGGGAAGGATTCACCCCTCCACTTT.

The gene calls are TRBV5-4 and TRBJ2-3, with TRBD2 as a possible D gene (6 bases). CDR1 SGHNT and CDR2 YYREEE come from the germline V gene (reference sequence). The CDR3 is 16 amino acids. Trimming removed 4 bases at V and 4 bases at J, with 19 bases between. CDR3 sequence reads: CASSSTGTEVADTQYF. CDR3 DNA: TGTGCCAGCAGCAGTACCGGGACTGAGGTGGCAGATACGCAGTATTTT.

The chain carries TRBV27 and TRBJ1-4, with D hard to call. With 5 bases removed from V and 5 bases from J, the gap between germline ends came to 12 bases. This CDR3 contains 14 residues. Germline V CDR1 and CDR2: MNHEY, SMNVEV (reference sequence). CDR3 amino acids: CASSRTVQNEKLFF. In DNA, the CDR3 is TGTGCCAGCAGTAGGACTGTTCAAAATGAAAAACTGTTTTTT. The full variable domain, its missing parts supplied by reference TRBV27 and TRBJ1-4, is EAQVTQNPRYLITVTGKKLTVTCSQNMNHEYMSWYRQDPGLGLRQIYYSMNVEVTDKGDVPEGYKVSRKEKRNFPLILESPSPNQTSLYFCASSRTVQNEKLFFGSGTQLSVL.

The chain carries TRBV18 and TRBJ1-1, with D maybe TRBD1 (5 bases). The CDR3 length is 14 residues. V lost 5 bases to trimming and J lost 2 bases, with 12 bases between them. Looked up from germline, CDR1 is KGHSH and CDR2 is LQKENI. As DNA, the CDR3 is TGTGCCAGCTCATCCCGGGACGGAAACACTGAAGCTTTCTTT. Translation: CASSSRDGNTEAFF.

The rearrangement joins TRBV29-1 to TRBJ2-3, with 10 positions matching TRBD2. The trim removed 3 bases at V and 2 bases at J, leaving 5 bases unmatched. From germline, CDR1 is SQVTM and CDR2 ANQGSEA. The CDR3 runs to 15 residues. The chain's CDR3 is CSVDGSGGNTDTQYF. CDR3 in DNA: TGCAGCGTTGATGGTAGCGGGGGGAACACAGATACGCAGTATTTT.

The V call is TRBV4-1, the J call TRBJ2-5; perhaps TRBD1 as D (8 bases). This CDR3 is built from 15 residues. Germline V CDR1 and CDR2: MGHRA, YSYEKL. V was trimmed by 5 bases and J by 7 bases, leaving 20 bases between them. In DNA form, the CDR3 reads TGCGCCAGCAGCGCACGGACGACAGGGGAGGGGACCCAGTACTTC. Its protein is CASSARTTGEGTQYF.

The chain is built from TRBV7-6 and TRBJ2-1, with 12 nucleotides matching TRBD2. The trim removed 4 bases at V and 4 bases at J, leaving 8 bases unmatched. Germline assignment: CDR1 SGHVS and CDR2 FNYEAQ. CDR3 size: 17 residues. In DNA form, the CDR3 reads TGTGCCAGCAGCTCTCAAGCACTAGCGGGAGGTTACAATGAGCAGTTCTTC. Protein: CASSSQALAGGYNEQFF.

CDR3: CASSLRGGRGTDTQYF. The CDR3 DNA reads TGTGCCAGCAGCTTGAGGGGGGGCCGAGGAACAGATACGCAGTATTTT. J is TRBJ2-3 and V is TRBV5-6, with a possible D match to TRBD2 (7 bases). CDR3 length: 16 amino acids. V was cut by 1 base and J by 3 bases, with 15 bases left in between. The V gene's germline CDR1 is SGHDT and CDR2 YYEEEE.

CDR3 coding DNA: TGTGCCAGCAGCTTACGGGCCCGACAGGTTGGAAACATTCAGTACTTC. It codes for CASSLRARQVGNIQYF. This sequence joins TRBV7-2 and TRBJ2-4; possibly TRBD1 for D (6 bases). The length of the CDR3 is 16 residues. Looked up from germline, CDR1 is SGHTA and CDR2 is FQGNSA. The germline V and J ends were trimmed by 2 bases and 6 bases, with 17 bases remaining between them.

This chain uses TRBV6-1 with TRBJ1-4; D unclear. This CDR3 contains 12 residues. V was cut by 3 bases and J by 7 bases, with 6 bases left in between. Germline CDR1 and CDR2: MNHNS and SASEGT. CDR3 in DNA: TGTGCCAGCAGTGATTCGAGTGAAAAACTGTTTTTT. This translates into CASSDSSEKLFF.

The rearrangement joins TRBV27 to TRBJ2-7; 9 nucleotides align to TRBD1. With V trimmed by 3 bases and J by 4 bases, 13 bases remained unmatched. There are 17 residues in the CDR3. Germline V CDR1 and CDR2: MNHEY, SMNVEV (reference sequence). The CDR3 DNA reads TGTGCCAGCAGTTTGGGCCGGACAGGGGAAAAAATGTACGAGCAGTACTTC. This codes for CASSLGRTGEKMYEQYF.

The chain combines TRBV5-1 with TRBJ2-5, with 9 bases lining up with TRBD2. The CDR3 is made up of 15 amino acids. Germline V gene data show CDR1 as SGHRS and CDR2 as YFSETQ. The trim removed 5 bases at V and 5 bases at J, leaving 10 bases unmatched. CDR3 sequence: CASSSRGGARETQYF. For the CDR3, the DNA is TGCGCCAGCAGTTCCCGCGGGGGGGCCCGTGAGACCCAGTACTTC.

V usage is TRBV24-1 and J usage is TRBJ1-4; the D gene is possibly TRBD1 (5 bases). V was cut by 9 bases and J by 5 bases, with 9 bases left in between. The length of the CDR3 is 12 residues. Per the germline V gene, CDR1 is KGHDR and CDR2 is SFDVKD. The CDR3 spells CATLGGNEKLFF. In DNA form, the CDR3 reads TGTGCCACCTTGGGGGGGAATGAAAAACTGTTTTTT.

The chain links TRBV30 to TRBJ2-4; a possible D gene is TRBD2 (6 bases). The ends were cut back, 0 bases at V and 1 base at J, with 25 bases in the middle. The CDR3 consists of 20 residues. CDR1 and CDR2 (germline): GTSNPN, SVGIG (reference sequence). The CDR3 coding sequence is TGTGCCTGGAGTGTACCTCCCTGGGGCGGGGAGGAGGCTGCCAAAAACATTCAGTACTTC. Protein sequence: CAWSVPPWGGEEAAKNIQYF. Drawing the rest from reference TRBV30 and TRBJ2-4, the complete variable domain is SQTIHQWPATLVQPVGSPLSLECTVEGTSNPNLYWYRQAAGRGLQLLFYSVGIGQISSEVPQNLSASRPQDRQFILSSKKLLLSDSGFYLCAWSVPPWGGEEAAKNIQYFGAGTRLSVL.

The CDR3: CASSLDRGPYGYTF. The CDR3 DNA follows: TGTGCCAGCAGCTTAGACAGGGGACCTTATGGCTACACCTTC. The chain employs TRBV11-2 and TRBJ1-2; D possibly corresponds to TRBD1 (6 bases). V lost 0 bases and J 5 bases, leaving 10 bases between the germline ends. This CDR3 contains 14 residues. The germline V gene encodes CDR1 SGHAT and CDR2 FQNNGV.

The rearrangement uses TRBV30 and TRBJ2-5, with D hard to call. V was cut by 2 bases and J by 5 bases, with 12 bases left in between. The CDR3 contains 13 residues. Germline-derived CDR1 and CDR2 are GTSNPN and SVGIG (reference sequence). DNA for the CDR3: TGTGCCTGGAGTTTAATGTACGTCGAGACCCAGTACTTC. Amino acid sequence: CAWSLMYVETQYF.

The chain couples TRBV24-1 to TRBJ2-4; 8 positions match TRBD1. Trimming took 4 bases from V and 5 from J; bases not matched to a gene: 0. The germline CDR1 and CDR2 sequences are KGHDR and SFDVKD. The CDR3 covers 13 residues. The CDR3 protein is CATSEQGENIQYF. The DNA for the CDR3 is TGTGCCACCAGTGAACAGGGGGAAAACATTCAGTACTTC.

J is TRBJ1-6 and V is TRBV27, with TRBD1 matching over 8 bases. Germline lookup yields CDR1 MNHEY and CDR2 SMNVEV (reference sequence). The CDR3 totals 15 residues. V was clipped by 1 base and J by 9 bases; unmatched bases: 5. The CDR3 coding sequence is TGTGCCAGCAGTTTATTAGGGACAGGAGTTTCACCCCTCCACTTT. This encodes CASSLLGTGVSPLHF.

This clone was picked up a small number of times. CDR3 protein: CASSELTGLLSNEQFF. The CDR3 bases are TGTGCCAGCAGTGAATTAACGGGACTGCTTTCCAATGAGCAGTTCTTC. The gene calls are TRBV2 and TRBJ2-1; D is perhaps TRBD2 (6 bases). V lost 2 bases to trimming and J lost 6 bases, with 17 bases between them. The CDR3 runs 16 residues. CDR1 is SNHLY and CDR2 is FYNNEI in the germline V gene.

The CDR3 nucleotides read TGTGCCAGCAGCTCAAGACTAGCGGGGGGGCTTGAGACCCAGTACTTC. As protein: CASSSRLAGGLETQYF. The chain carries TRBV5-4 and TRBJ2-5; 14 nucleotides match TRBD2. Per the germline V gene, CDR1 is SGHNT and CDR2 is YYREEE (reference sequence). The V and J ends lost 3 bases and 5 bases, in that order; junction bases with no gene match: 6. The CDR3 spans 16 residues.

This clone was counted only a few times. This chain connects TRBV6-5 to TRBJ2-7; TRBD1 agrees at 8 bases. CDR1 is MNHEY and CDR2 is SVGAGI in the germline V gene. V was pared by 7 bases and J by 0 bases, with 5 bases of the junction left unmatched. This CDR3 has 14 residues. The DNA for the CDR3 is TGTGCCAGCAAGCGAGGGACAGGCTCCTACGAGCAGTACTTC. It yields the protein CASKRGTGSYEQYF.

The chain has TRBV19 and TRBJ2-4; 8 nucleotides match TRBD1. With V trimmed by 4 bases and J by 4 bases, 3 bases remained unmatched. Germline values: CDR1 LNHDA, CDR2 SQIVND (reference sequence). This CDR3 spans 14 amino acids. In DNA, the CDR3 is TGTGCCAGTAGTACGACAGGGGATAAAAACATTCAGTACTTC. It codes for CASSTTGDKNIQYF.

CDR3 in DNA: TGTGCCTGGAGTGGACTAAACGTCGCTGAAGCTTTCTTT. It is translated as CAWSGLNVAEAFF. This chain joins TRBV30 and TRBJ1-1; D not certain. V lost 1 base and J lost 6, with 12 bases in between. The length of the CDR3 is 13 residues. CDR1 and CDR2 (germline): GTSNPN, SVGIG (reference sequence).

The chain couples TRBV10-3 to TRBJ2-7; 7 nucleotides agree with TRBD2. The ends lost 3 bases at V and 6 bases at J; junction bases unmatched: 14. Per the germline V gene, CDR1 is ENHRY and CDR2 is SYGVKD. This CDR3 region has 16 residues. CDR3 nucleotides: TGTGCCATCAGTGACGCCGGGACTAAGACTTTCGTCGAGCAGTACTTC. Amino acid sequence: CAISDAGTKTFVEQYF.

J is TRBJ1-1 and V is TRBV5-4; 12 bases align to TRBD1. V shed 0 bases and J 10 bases; nucleotides not matched to a gene: 10. Germline values: CDR1 SGHNT, CDR2 YYREEE (reference sequence). CDR3 size: 16 residues. The CDR3 region is CASSLGGQGALLRAFF. The CDR3 DNA sequence: TGTGCCAGCAGCTTGGGGGGACAGGGGGCGCTTCTGAGAGCTTTCTTT.

The chain links TRBV4-1 to TRBJ2-2; a possible D gene is TRBD1 (7 bases). The ends were cut back, 3 bases at V and 6 bases at J, with 14 bases in the middle. This CDR3 region has 15 residues. Germline V lookup: CDR1 MGHRA, CDR2 YSYEKL. The CDR3 nucleotides are TGCGCCAGCAGCCATCAGGGGGGCGTTGCCGGGGAGCTGTTTTTT. As protein: CASSHQGGVAGELFF.

The V call is TRBV24-1, the J call TRBJ2-5; tentatively, D is TRBD2 (7 bases). Trimming removed 2 bases from V and 5 bases from J, with 17 bases in between. Germline assignment: CDR1 KGHDR and CDR2 SFDVKD. CDR3 length: 16 amino acids. CDR3 residues: CATSDSSRGSGETQYF. For the CDR3, the DNA is TGTGCCACCAGTGATTCGTCCAGGGGTAGCGGGGAGACCCAGTACTTC.

This clone has a single count. The chain combines TRBV6-5 with TRBJ2-2, with TRBD2 as a possible D gene (6 bases). Germline values: CDR1 MNHEY, CDR2 SVGAGI. The CDR3 is 16 residues long. Deletions cut 0 bases from V and 3 bases from J, with 11 bases between. CDR3 in amino acids: CASSYSPGVDTGELFF. For the CDR3, the DNA is TGTGCCAGCAGTTACTCTCCGGGAGTCGACACCGGGGAGCTGTTTTTT.

For the CDR3, the DNA is TGCAGCGTTGGTAGAGAGAATGGCTACACCTTC. This gives the protein CSVGRENGYTF. V is TRBV29-1 and J is TRBJ1-2; D ambiguous. In germline, CDR1 is SQVTM, CDR2 ANQGSEA. The CDR3 extends over 11 amino acids. Trimming removed 4 bases at V and 6 bases at J, with 9 bases between.

CDR3 DNA sequence: TGTGCCAGCAGTTCCCAACTCACCGGGGAGCTGTTTTTT. Protein product: CASSSQLTGELFF. The rearrangement uses TRBV12-3 or TRBV12-4 and TRBJ2-2, with D hard to call. V was clipped by 4 bases and J by 4 bases, with 7 bases between them. The length of the CDR3 is 13 residues.

The chain employs TRBV3-1 (or the pseudogene TRBV3-2) and TRBJ1-1; D uncertain. The germline V gene has CDR1 LGHDT and CDR2 YNNKEL (reference sequence). V lost 1 base to trimming and J lost 1 base, with 4 bases between them. CDR3 length: 13 amino acids. The CDR3 DNA reads as TGTGCCAGCAGCCAAGGGAGGAACACTGAAGCTTTCTTT. Protein: CASSQGRNTEAFF.